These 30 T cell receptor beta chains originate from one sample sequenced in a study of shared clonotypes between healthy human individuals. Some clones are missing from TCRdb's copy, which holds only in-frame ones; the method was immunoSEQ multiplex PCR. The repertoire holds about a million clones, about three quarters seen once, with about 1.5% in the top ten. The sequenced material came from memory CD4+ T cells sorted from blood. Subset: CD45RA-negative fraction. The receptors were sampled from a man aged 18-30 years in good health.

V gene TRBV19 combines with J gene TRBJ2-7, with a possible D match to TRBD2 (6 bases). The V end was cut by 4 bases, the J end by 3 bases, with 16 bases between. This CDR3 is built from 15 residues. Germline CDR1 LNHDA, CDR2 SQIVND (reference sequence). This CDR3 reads CASSNRGSGDYEQYF. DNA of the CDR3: TGTGCCAGTAGTAATCGAGGGTCGGGGGACTACGAGCAGTACTTC.

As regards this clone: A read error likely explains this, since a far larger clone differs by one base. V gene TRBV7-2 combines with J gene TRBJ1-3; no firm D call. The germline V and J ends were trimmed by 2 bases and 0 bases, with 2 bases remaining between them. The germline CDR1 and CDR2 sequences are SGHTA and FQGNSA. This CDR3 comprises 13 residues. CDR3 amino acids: CASSLSSGNTIYF. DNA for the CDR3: TGTGCCAGCAGCTTAAGCTCTGGAAACACCATATATTTT.

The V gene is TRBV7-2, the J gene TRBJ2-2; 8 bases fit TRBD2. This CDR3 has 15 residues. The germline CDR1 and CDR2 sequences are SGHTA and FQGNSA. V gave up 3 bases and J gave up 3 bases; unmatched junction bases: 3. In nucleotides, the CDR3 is TGTGCCAGCAGCTTTAGCGGGAAACACACCGGGGAGCTGTTTTTT. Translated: CASSFSGKHTGELFF.

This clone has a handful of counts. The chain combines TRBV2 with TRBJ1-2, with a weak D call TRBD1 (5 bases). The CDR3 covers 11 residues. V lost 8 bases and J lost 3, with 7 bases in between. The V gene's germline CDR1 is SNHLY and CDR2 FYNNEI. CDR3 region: CASAGHYGYTF. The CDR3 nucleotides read TGTGCCAGCGCGGGACACTATGGCTACACCTTC. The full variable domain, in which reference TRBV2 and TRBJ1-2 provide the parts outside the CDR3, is EPEVTQTPSHQVTQMGQEVILRCVPISNHLYFYWYRQILGQKVEFLVSFYNNEISEKSEIFDDQFSVERPDGSNFTLKIRSTKLEDSAMYFCASAGHYGYTFGSGTRLTVV.

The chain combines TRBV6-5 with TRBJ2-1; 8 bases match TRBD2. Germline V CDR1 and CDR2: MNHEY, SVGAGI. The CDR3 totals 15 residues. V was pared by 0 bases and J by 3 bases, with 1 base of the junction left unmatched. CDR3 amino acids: CASSYSRGVYNEQFF. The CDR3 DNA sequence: TGTGCCAGCAGTTACTCGCGGGGGGTCTACAATGAGCAGTTCTTC.

DNA of the CDR3: TGTGCCAGCACCACCGGGACAGGGGTGGCCGGGGAGCTGTTTTTT. This encodes CASTTGTGVAGELFF. This rearrangement joins TRBV2 to TRBJ2-2; TRBD1 agrees at 10 bases. Germline V gene sequence: CDR1 SNHLY, CDR2 FYNNEI. The J segment lost 6 bases and the V segment lost 7 bases, leaving 8 bases of the junction unmatched. The CDR3 length is 15 residues.

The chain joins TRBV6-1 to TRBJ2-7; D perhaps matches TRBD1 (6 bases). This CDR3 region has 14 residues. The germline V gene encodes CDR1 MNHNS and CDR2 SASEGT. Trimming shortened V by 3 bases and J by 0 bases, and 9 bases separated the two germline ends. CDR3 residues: CASSEATGSYEQYF. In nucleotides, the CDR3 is TGTGCCAGCAGTGAGGCGACAGGCTCCTACGAGCAGTACTTC.

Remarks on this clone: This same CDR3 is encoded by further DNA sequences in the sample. The CDR3 loop is CASSPGLAGYEQYF. CDR3 coding DNA: TGTGCCAGCAGCCCGGGACTAGCGGGCTACGAGCAGTACTTC. This sequence joins TRBV7-2 and TRBJ2-7, with 12 nucleotides matching TRBD2. Losses at the gene ends were 5 bases for V and 3 bases for J; bases not matched to a gene: 2. CDR3 length equals 14 residues. Germline values: CDR1 SGHTA, CDR2 FQGNSA.

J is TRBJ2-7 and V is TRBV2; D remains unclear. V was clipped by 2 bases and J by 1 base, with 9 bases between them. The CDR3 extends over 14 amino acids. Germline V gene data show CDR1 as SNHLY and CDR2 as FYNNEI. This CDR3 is CASSEFVGSYEQYF. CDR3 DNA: TGTGCCAGCAGTGAATTTGTCGGTTCCTACGAGCAGTACTTC.

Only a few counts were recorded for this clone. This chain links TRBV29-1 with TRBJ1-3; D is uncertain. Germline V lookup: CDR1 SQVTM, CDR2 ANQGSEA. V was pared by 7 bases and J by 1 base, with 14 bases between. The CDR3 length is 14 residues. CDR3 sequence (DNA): TGCAGCGGAAACCACTCACCGTCTGGAAACACCATATATTTT. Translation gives CSGNHSPSGNTIYF.

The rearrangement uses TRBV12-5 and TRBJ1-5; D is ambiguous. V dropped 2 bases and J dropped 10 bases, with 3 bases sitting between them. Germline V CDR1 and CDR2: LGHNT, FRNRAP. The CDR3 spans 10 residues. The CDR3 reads CASGLFPQHF. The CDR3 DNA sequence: TGTGCTAGTGGTTTGTTCCCCCAGCATTTT.

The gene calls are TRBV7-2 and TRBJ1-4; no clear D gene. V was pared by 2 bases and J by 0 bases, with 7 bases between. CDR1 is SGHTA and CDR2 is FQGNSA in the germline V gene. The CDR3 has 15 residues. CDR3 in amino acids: CASSLSGATNEKLFF. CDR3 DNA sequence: TGTGCCAGCAGCTTAAGCGGTGCAACTAATGAAAAACTGTTTTTT.

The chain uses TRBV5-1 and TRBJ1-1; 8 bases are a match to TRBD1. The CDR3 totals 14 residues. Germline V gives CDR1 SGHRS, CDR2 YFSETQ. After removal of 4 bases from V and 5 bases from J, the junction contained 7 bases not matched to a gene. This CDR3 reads CASSGTGRETEAFF. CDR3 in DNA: TGCGCCAGCAGCGGGACAGGACGGGAGACTGAAGCTTTCTTT.

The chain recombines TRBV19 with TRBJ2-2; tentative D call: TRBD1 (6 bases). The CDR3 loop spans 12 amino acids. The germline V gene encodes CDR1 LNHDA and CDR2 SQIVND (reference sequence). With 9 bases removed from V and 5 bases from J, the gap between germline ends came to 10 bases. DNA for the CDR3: TGTGCCAGCAGACAGGAAACCGGGGAGCTGTTTTTT. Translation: CASRQETGELFF.

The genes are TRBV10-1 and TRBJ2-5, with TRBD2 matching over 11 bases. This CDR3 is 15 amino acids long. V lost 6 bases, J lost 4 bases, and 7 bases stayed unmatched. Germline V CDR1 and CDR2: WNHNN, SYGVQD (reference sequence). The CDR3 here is CASSANGLAGETQYF. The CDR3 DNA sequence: TGCGCCAGCAGCGCAAACGGACTAGCGGGAGAGACCCAGTACTTC.

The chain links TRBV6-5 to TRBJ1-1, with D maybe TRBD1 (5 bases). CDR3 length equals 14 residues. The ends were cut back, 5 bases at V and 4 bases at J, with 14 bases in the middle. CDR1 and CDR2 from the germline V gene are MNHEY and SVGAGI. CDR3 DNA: TGTGCCAGCAGTCAGGCCGCGGGGACCACTGAAGCTTTCTTT. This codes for CASSQAAGTTEAFF.

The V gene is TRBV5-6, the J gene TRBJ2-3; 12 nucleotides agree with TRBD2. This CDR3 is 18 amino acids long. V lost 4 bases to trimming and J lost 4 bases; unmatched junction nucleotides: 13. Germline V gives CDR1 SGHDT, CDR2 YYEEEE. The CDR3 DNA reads TGTGCCAGCAGCCGCCGGAGGCTAGCGGGGGGGACCGCAGATACGCAGTATTTT. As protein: CASSRRRLAGGTADTQYF.

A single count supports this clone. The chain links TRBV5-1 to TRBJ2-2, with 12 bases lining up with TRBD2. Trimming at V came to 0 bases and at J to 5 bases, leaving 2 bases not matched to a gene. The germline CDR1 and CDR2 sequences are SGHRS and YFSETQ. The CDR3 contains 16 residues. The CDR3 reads CASSLDLAGGTGELFF. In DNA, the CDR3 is TGCGCCAGCAGCTTGGACCTAGCGGGAGGGACCGGGGAGCTGTTTTTT.

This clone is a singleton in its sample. The DNA of the CDR3 is TGTGCCAGCAACCCCAAAGGGGCTAATGAAAAACTGTTTTTT. Protein: CASNPKGANEKLFF. This sequence joins TRBV6-1 and TRBJ1-4; weak D call: TRBD1 (5 bases). The germline V gene encodes CDR1 MNHNS and CDR2 SASEGT. The CDR3 loop spans 14 amino acids. Trimming shortened V by 7 bases and J by 3 bases, and 12 bases separated the two germline ends.

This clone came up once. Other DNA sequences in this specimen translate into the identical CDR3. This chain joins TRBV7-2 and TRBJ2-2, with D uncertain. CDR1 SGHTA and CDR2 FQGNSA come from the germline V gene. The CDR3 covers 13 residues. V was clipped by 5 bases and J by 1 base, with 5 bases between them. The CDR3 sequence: CASSQQNTGELFF. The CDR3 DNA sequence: TGTGCCAGCAGCCAGCAGAACACCGGGGAGCTGTTTTTT.

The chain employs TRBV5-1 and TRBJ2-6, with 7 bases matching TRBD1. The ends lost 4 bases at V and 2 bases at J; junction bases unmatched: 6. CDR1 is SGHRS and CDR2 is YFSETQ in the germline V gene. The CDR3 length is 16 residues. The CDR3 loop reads CASSQQGYAGANVLTF. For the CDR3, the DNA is TGCGCCAGCAGCCAACAGGGGTACGCTGGGGCCAACGTCCTGACTTTC.

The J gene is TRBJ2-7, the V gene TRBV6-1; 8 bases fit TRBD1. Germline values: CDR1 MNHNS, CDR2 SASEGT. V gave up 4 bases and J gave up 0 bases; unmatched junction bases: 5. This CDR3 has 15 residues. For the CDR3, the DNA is TGTGCCAGCAGTGGGACAGACAGGGGCTCCTACGAGCAGTACTTC. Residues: CASSGTDRGSYEQYF.

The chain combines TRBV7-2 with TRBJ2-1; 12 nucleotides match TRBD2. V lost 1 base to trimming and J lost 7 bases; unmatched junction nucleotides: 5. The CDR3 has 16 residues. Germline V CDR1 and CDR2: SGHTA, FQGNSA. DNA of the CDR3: TGTGCCAGCAGCTTAGTAGCTAGCGGGGGGGCAAATGAGCAGTTCTTC. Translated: CASSLVASGGANEQFF.

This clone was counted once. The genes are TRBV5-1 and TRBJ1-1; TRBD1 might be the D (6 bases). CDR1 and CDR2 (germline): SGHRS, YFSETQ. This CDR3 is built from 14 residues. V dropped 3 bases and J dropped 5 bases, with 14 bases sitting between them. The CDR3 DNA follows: TGCGCCAGCAGCTCCCATTCCGGGACAACTGAAGCTTTCTTT. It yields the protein CASSSHSGTTEAFF.

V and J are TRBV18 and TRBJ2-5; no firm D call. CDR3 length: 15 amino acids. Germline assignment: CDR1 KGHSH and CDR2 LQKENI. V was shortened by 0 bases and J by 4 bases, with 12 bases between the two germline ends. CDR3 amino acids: CASSPPGPARETQYF. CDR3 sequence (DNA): TGTGCCAGCTCACCACCTGGCCCCGCTCGAGAGACCCAGTACTTC.

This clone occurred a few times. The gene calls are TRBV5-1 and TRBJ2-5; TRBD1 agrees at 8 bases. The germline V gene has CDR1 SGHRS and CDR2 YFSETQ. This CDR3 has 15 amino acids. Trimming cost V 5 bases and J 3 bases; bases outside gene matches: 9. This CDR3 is CASSWAGGLKETQYF. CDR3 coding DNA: TGCGCCAGCAGTTGGGCAGGGGGCCTAAAAGAGACCCAGTACTTC.

CDR3 loop: CASSWDRGSDTQYF. In DNA form, the CDR3 reads TGCGCCAGCAGCTGGGACAGGGGGTCAGATACGCAGTATTTT. V usage is TRBV5-1 and J usage is TRBJ2-3; 11 nucleotides line up with TRBD1. The V and J ends lost 3 bases and 4 bases, in that order; junction bases with no gene match: 1. CDR1 SGHRS and CDR2 YFSETQ come from the germline V gene. There are 14 residues in the CDR3.

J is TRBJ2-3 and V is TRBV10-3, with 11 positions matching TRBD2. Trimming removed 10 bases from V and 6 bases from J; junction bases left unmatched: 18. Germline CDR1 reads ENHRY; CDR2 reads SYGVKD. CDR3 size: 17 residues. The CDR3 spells CATSERLAGNIGDTQYF. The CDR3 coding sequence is TGTGCCACCTCAGAAAGACTAGCGGGGAATATCGGGGATACGCAGTATTTT.

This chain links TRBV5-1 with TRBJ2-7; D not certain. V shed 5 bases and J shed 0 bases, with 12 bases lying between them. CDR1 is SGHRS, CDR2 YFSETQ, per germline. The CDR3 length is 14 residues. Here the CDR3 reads CASRMIQSSYEQYF. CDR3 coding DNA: TGCGCCAGCAGAATGATTCAGAGCTCCTACGAGCAGTACTTC.

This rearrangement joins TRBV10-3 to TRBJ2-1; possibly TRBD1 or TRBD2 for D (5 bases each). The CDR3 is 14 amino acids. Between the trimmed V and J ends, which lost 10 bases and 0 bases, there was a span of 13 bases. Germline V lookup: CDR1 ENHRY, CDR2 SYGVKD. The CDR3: CATSRDLSYNEQFF. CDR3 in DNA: TGTGCCACCTCGAGGGACCTCTCCTACAATGAGCAGTTCTTC.